This TCR beta chain was recorded in a study of kidney transplant recipient with SARS-CoV-2 infection. A remark on this clonotype: A clone one base away is much larger, so this may be a read error.

Each CDR3 protein is one row after TCRdb ran MiXCR on the reads. The repertoire holds under 250,000 distinct CDR3 sequences, with 29% as singletons. CDR3 length: 14 amino acids. Per germline, CDR1 MNHEY and CDR2 SVGAGI. Sample: a blood sample, taken at baseline and on roughly day 110 from a kidney transplant recipient. The clonotype was recovered from a young adult male patient who had COVID-19 and was a kidney transplant recipient. The graft donor may have contributed some T cells. V is TRBV6-5 and J is TRBJ2-5, with D possibly being TRBD1 or TRBD2 (5 bases each). The CDR3 protein is CASSSPGAQEIQYF. CDR3 coding DNA: TGTGCCAGCAGTTCCCCCGGGGCTCAAGAGATCCAGTACTTC.